This T cell receptor (beta chain) was identified during a study of neurological immune-mediated disorders. CDR3 length: 13 residues. The ends were cut back, 5 bases at V and 5 bases at J, with 10 bases in the middle. The V gene's germline CDR1 is SGHTA and CDR2 FQGNSA. TCRdb called the 5' RACE reads again in MiXCR, with one record for every CDR3 protein. The sample lists 20,000 to 30,000 distinct CDR3 sequences, under 15% occurring once. This clonotype was recorded many times. This clonotype was obtained from a woman between 35 and 50 years old with HTLV-1-associated myelopathy (HAM/TSP). The specimen sequenced was PBMCs. The chain recombines TRBV7-2 with TRBJ1-5; D is ambiguous. In DNA form, the CDR3 reads TGTGCCAGCAGCGTAGAGGAGGATCAGCCCCAGCATTTT. Amino acid sequence: CASSVEEDQPQHF. Variable domain in full (rest from reference TRBV7-2 and TRBJ1-5): GAGVSQSPSNKVTEKGKDVELRCDPISGHTALYWYRQSLGQGLEFLIYFQGNSAPDKSGLPSDRFSAERTGGSVSTLTIQRTQQEDSAVYLCASSVEEDQPQHFGDGTRLSIL.